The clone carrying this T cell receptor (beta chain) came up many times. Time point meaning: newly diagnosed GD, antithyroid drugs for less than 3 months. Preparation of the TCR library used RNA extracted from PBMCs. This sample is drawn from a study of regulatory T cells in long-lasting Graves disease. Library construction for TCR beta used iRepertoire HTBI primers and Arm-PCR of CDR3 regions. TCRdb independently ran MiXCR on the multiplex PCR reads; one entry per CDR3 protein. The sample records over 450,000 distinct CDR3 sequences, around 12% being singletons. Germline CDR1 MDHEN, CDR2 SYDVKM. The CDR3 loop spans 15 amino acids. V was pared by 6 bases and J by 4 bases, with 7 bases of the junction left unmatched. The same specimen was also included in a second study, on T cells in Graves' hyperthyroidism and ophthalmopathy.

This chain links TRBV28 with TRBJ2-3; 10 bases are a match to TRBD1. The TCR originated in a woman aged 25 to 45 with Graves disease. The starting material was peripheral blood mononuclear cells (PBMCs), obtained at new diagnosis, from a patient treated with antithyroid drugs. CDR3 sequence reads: CASRKPGTGADTQYF. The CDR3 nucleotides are TGTGCCAGCAGAAAGCCCGGGACAGGGGCAGATACGCAGTATTTT.